The 28 T cell receptor beta chains given below trace back to one sample, sequenced in a study of T cells after yellow fever vaccination. One entry per CDR3 protein results from TCRdb running MiXCR on the 5' RACE reads. The table lists approximately 550,000 distinct CDR3 sequences, around 21% of them singletons. The material sequenced was PBMCs, taken 15 days after the yellow fever booster vaccination. These receptors came from a man aged 30 to 39 who received the YFV17D yellow fever vaccine.

The chain couples TRBV3-1 to TRBJ1-1; 9 bases are shared with TRBD1. The trim removed 8 bases at V and 7 bases at J, leaving 2 bases unmatched. The CDR3 is made up of 11 amino acids. From germline, CDR1 is LGHDT and CDR2 YNNKEL (reference sequence). The CDR3 bases are TGTGCCAGCGGGGGACAGGGTGAAGCTTTCTTT. It encodes CASGGQGEAFF.

V and J are TRBV5-1 and TRBJ2-1, with 8 bases fitting TRBD2. Germline CDR1 SGHRS, CDR2 YFSETQ. The ends lost 6 bases at V and 2 bases at J; junction bases unmatched: 4. The CDR3 spans 14 residues. The CDR3 coding sequence is TGCGCCAGCACCCTAGCGGGCCCCTACAATGAGCAGTTCTTC. It specifies CASTLAGPYNEQFF.

This clonotype was counted between two and nine times. The chain carries TRBV5-4 and TRBJ2-1, with TRBD2 matching over 8 bases. Per the germline V gene, CDR1 is SGHNT and CDR2 is YYREEE (reference sequence). V shed 10 bases and J 9 bases; nucleotides not matched to a gene: 15. This CDR3 is 14 amino acids long. CDR3 amino acids: CAASGGLVYAEQFF. The CDR3 region has the DNA TGTGCCGCCAGCGGGGGACTAGTATACGCTGAGCAGTTCTTC. The full variable domain, its missing parts supplied by reference TRBV5-4 and TRBJ2-1, is ETGVTQSPTHLIKTRGQQVTLRCSSQSGHNTVSWYQQALGQGPQFIFQYYREEENGRGNFPPRFSGLQFPNYSSELNVNALELDDSALYLCAASGGLVYAEQFFGPGTRLTVL.

The V call is TRBV3-1, the J call TRBJ2-2; 8 bases map to TRBD2. In germline, CDR1 is LGHDT, CDR2 YNNKEL (reference sequence). The length of the CDR3 is 16 residues. V lost 3 bases to trimming and J lost 4 bases; unmatched junction nucleotides: 7. CDR3 sequence reads: CASSQESGSGTGELFF. CDR3 coding DNA: TGTGCCAGCAGCCAGGAGAGCGGGAGCGGCACCGGGGAGCTGTTTTTT.

V and J are TRBV7-9 and TRBJ1-4; D ambiguous. V gave up 5 bases and J gave up 7 bases, with 5 bases separating them. This CDR3 has 11 residues. Germline V lookup: CDR1 SEHNR, CDR2 FQNEAQ (reference sequence). CDR3 sequence (DNA): TGTGCCAGCAGCAAAGGTGAAAAACTGTTTTTT. This gives the protein CASSKGEKLFF.

This clonotype was seen a handful of times. The genes are TRBV20-1 and TRBJ2-1, with 11 bases lining up with TRBD2. Germline V gene data show CDR1 as DFQATT and CDR2 as SNEGSKA (reference sequence). This CDR3 region has 15 residues. V dropped 3 bases and J dropped 3; count of bases not matched to a gene: 4. CDR3 in DNA: TGCAGTGCTAGGATAGCGGGAGGGGGCTACAATGAGCAGTTCTTC. Protein sequence: CSARIAGGGYNEQFF.

J is TRBJ2-1 and V is TRBV6-5; the match to TRBD2 covers 9 bases. The CDR3 contains 16 residues. After removal of 5 bases from V and 4 bases from J, the junction contained 9 bases not matched to a gene. The germline gives CDR1 MNHEY, CDR2 SVGAGI. This CDR3 is CASSPQASGAYNEQFF. In DNA form, the CDR3 reads TGTGCCAGCAGTCCCCAGGCTAGCGGGGCTTACAATGAGCAGTTCTTC.

The CDR3 bases are TGTGCCAGCAGTGTCGTATACGAGCAGTACTTC. This translates into CASSVVYEQYF. This chain joins TRBV28 and TRBJ2-7; D is undetermined. Trimming left V 5 bases short and J 4 bases short, with 6 bases between. The length of the CDR3 is 11 residues. From germline, CDR1 is MDHEN and CDR2 SYDVKM.

J is TRBJ1-2 and V is TRBV12-3 or TRBV12-4; TRBD1 aligns across 11 bases. CDR3 size: 16 residues. J was trimmed by 5 bases and V by 5 bases; bases with no gene match: 10. Here the CDR3 DNA reads TGTGCCAGCAGTCCCAGGGACAGGGGGAAGGGATATGGCTACACCTTC. Protein sequence: CASSPRDRGKGYGYTF.

The chain is built from TRBV7-2 and TRBJ2-7; 10 bases are a match to TRBD1. Losses at the gene ends were 6 bases for V and 5 bases for J; bases not matched to a gene: 10. CDR1 is SGHTA, CDR2 FQGNSA, per germline. This CDR3 has 15 residues. The CDR3 nucleotides read TGTGCCAGCAGGGTACCGGGACAGGGGTCCAACGAGCAGTACTTC. It codes for CASRVPGQGSNEQYF.

The chain couples TRBV9 to TRBJ2-2, with no clear D. V lost 3 bases and J 6 bases, leaving 18 bases between the germline ends. This CDR3 is 16 amino acids long. Germline values: CDR1 SGDLS, CDR2 YYNGEE. CDR3 sequence: CASSATGSQVPGELFF. The DNA for the CDR3 is TGTGCCAGCAGCGCAACCGGGTCCCAGGTACCCGGGGAGCTGTTTTTT.

This clonotype was seen a handful of times. The chain links TRBV29-1 to TRBJ1-2; 8 bases fit TRBD1. With 3 bases clipped from V and 8 bases from J, the junction kept 2 bases outside the gene matches. Germline CDR1 and CDR2: SQVTM and ANQGSEA. The CDR3 length is 11 residues. This CDR3 is CSVESGGGYTF. CDR3 sequence (DNA): TGCAGCGTTGAGTCAGGGGGCGGCTACACCTTC.

The gene calls are TRBV6-1 and TRBJ2-1; 8 bases align to TRBD2. In germline, CDR1 is MNHNS, CDR2 SASEGT. The V and J ends lost 5 bases and 1 base, in that order; junction bases with no gene match: 7. The CDR3 loop spans 16 amino acids. The CDR3 DNA follows: TGTGCCAGCAGTAAACCTTCTAGCGGGTCCTACAATGAGCAGTTCTTC. Protein product: CASSKPSSGSYNEQFF.

This chain connects TRBV5-1 to TRBJ2-2; 11 bases align to TRBD2. This CDR3 is built from 19 residues. Germline CDR1 reads SGHRS; CDR2 reads YFSETQ. Trimming took 1 base from V and 2 from J; bases not matched to a gene: 10. The CDR3: CASSLSVRGLAVNTGELFF. The DNA for the CDR3 is TGCGCCAGCAGCTTGTCCGTCAGGGGACTAGCGGTTAACACCGGGGAGCTGTTTTTT.

This clonotype was found a few times. The chain is built from TRBV7-2 and TRBJ1-5, with no clear D. Trimming removed 0 bases at V and 7 bases at J, with 4 bases between. The germline V gene has CDR1 SGHTA and CDR2 FQGNSA. This CDR3 has 12 amino acids. The CDR3 sequence is CASSLARQPQHF. As DNA, the CDR3 is TGTGCCAGCAGCTTAGCGAGACAGCCCCAGCATTTT.

Only a few counts were recorded for this clonotype. The chain is built from TRBV7-9 and TRBJ2-7; D may match TRBD1 or TRBD2 (5 bases each). V lost 4 bases, J lost 6 bases, and 10 bases lay in between. The CDR3 sequence is 12 residues long. Germline CDR1 is SEHNR and CDR2 is FQNEAQ (reference sequence). CDR3 bases: TGTGCCAGCAGCTGGGTCGGGGCCGAGCAGTACTTC. Protein: CASSWVGAEQYF.

The rearrangement links TRBV7-8 to TRBJ2-2; a weak D match, TRBD1 (6 bases). V was cut by 4 bases and J by 5 bases, with 14 bases left in between. The CDR3 is 15 amino acids. The germline V gene has CDR1 SGHVS and CDR2 FQNEAQ. The CDR3 DNA sequence: TGTGCCAGCAGCTCCTACAGGGATGCGACCGGGGAGCTGTTTTTT. The encoded protein is CASSSYRDATGELFF.

This clonotype has a handful of counts. V gene TRBV7-3 combines with J gene TRBJ2-7; no definite D call. There are 14 residues in the CDR3. CDR1 and CDR2 (germline): SGHTA, FQGTGA. V gave up 5 bases and J gave up 2 bases, with 13 bases separating them. CDR3 nucleotides: TGTGCCAGCAGCCCCGGAAGCTCCCCCTACGAGCAGTACTTC. Amino acids: CASSPGSSPYEQYF.

This clonotype was seen more than once but under ten times. The chain carries TRBV18 and TRBJ2-3; no reliable D call. The CDR3 sequence is 13 residues long. Germline V gives CDR1 KGHSH, CDR2 LQKENI. V was pared by 2 bases and J by 2 bases, with 5 bases between. Written as DNA, the CDR3 is TGTGCCAGCTCACCAACTACCACAGATACGCAGTATTTT. This sequence encodes CASSPTTTDTQYF.

The CDR3 DNA sequence: TGTGCCAGCAGCCCCGGGACTATGAATGAGCAGTTCTTC. This translates into CASSPGTMNEQFF. V gene TRBV3-1 combines with J gene TRBJ2-1; 7 bases fit TRBD2. V lost 4 bases and J lost 7; bases outside the gene matches: 4. Per germline, CDR1 LGHDT and CDR2 YNNKEL (reference sequence). The CDR3 spans 13 residues.

This clonotype occurred a few times. The genes are TRBV7-2 and TRBJ2-1, with TRBD2 matching over 11 bases. Germline V gene sequence: CDR1 SGHTA, CDR2 FQGNSA. The CDR3 has 16 residues. V shed 3 bases, J shed 4 bases, and the junction held 5 bases outside the gene matches. CDR3 in DNA: TGTGCCAGCAGCTTGGTCGGGACTAGCGGATACAATGAGCAGTTCTTC. Residues: CASSLVGTSGYNEQFF.

This clonotype was observed a few times. The chain combines TRBV20-1 with TRBJ1-5; a weak D match, TRBD1 (6 bases). Germline V gene data show CDR1 as DFQATT and CDR2 as SNEGSKA (reference sequence). The CDR3 covers 13 residues. Trimming cost V 3 bases and J 4 bases, with 10 bases left between them. CDR3: CSARTGMNQPQHF. CDR3 in DNA: TGCAGTGCTAGGACAGGAATGAATCAGCCCCAGCATTTT.

This chain connects TRBV19 to TRBJ2-7; D ambiguous. V was clipped by 8 bases and J by 4 bases, with 6 bases between them. This CDR3 has 10 residues. Germline values: CDR1 LNHDA, CDR2 SQIVND (reference sequence). CDR3 in amino acids: CASLGYEQYF. CDR3 DNA sequence: TGTGCCAGTCTTGGGTACGAGCAGTACTTC.

V gene TRBV6-1 combines with J gene TRBJ2-2; the match to TRBD2 covers 14 bases. The CDR3 extends over 17 amino acids. The germline V gene has CDR1 MNHNS and CDR2 SASEGT. V trimming: 7 bases; J trimming: 14 bases; junction bases outside the gene matches: 18. The CDR3 region is CASTMTSGRAFSWGLFF. The CDR3 nucleotides are TGTGCCAGCACCATGACTAGCGGGAGGGCCTTTTCCTGGGGTCTGTTTTTT.

In DNA, the CDR3 is TGTGCCAGCAGTTTAGGTCCGGGACTAGCGGGAGCCACCGGGGAGCTGTTTTTT. It yields the protein CASSLGPGLAGATGELFF. The chain joins TRBV28 to TRBJ2-2; 14 bases match TRBD2. Germline V gene lookup returns CDR1 MDHEN and CDR2 SYDVKM. The CDR3 covers 18 residues. The ends lost 2 bases at V and 4 bases at J; junction bases unmatched: 6.

As for this clonotype: Just one base apart from a much larger clone, this may be a read error. This chain joins TRBV5-4 and TRBJ2-7; TRBD1 matches 9 bases. Germline assignment: CDR1 SGHNT and CDR2 YYREEE (reference sequence). CDR3 length: 14 residues. The ends lost 2 bases at V and 3 bases at J; junction bases unmatched: 3. In DNA form, the CDR3 reads TGTGCCAGCAGCTTCGGGACAGGGATCTACGAGCAGTACTTC. Its protein product is CASSFGTGIYEQYF. Combining the CDR3 with reference TRBV5-4 and TRBJ2-7 gives the whole variable domain ETGVTQSPTHLIKTRGQQVTLRCSSQSGHNTVSWYQQALGQGPQFIFQYYREEENGRGNFPPRFSGLQFPNYSSELNVNALELDDSALYLCASSFGTGIYEQYFGPGTRLTVT.

The chain combines TRBV14 with TRBJ2-4; weak D call: TRBD1 (5 bases). The CDR3 covers 13 residues. V gave up 4 bases and J gave up 9 bases, with 13 bases separating them. Germline CDR1 and CDR2: SGHDN and FVKESK. CDR3 sequence: CASSPNMGPIQYF. The CDR3 DNA reads TGTGCCAGCAGCCCGAATATGGGGCCCATTCAGTACTTC.

In this sample, this clonotype turned up many times. CDR3 region: CASSYRGWFEPLARSTGELFF. The CDR3 DNA follows: TGTGCCAGCAGTTATAGGGGATGGTTCGAGCCACTAGCTCGTTCCACCGGGGAGCTGTTTTTT. V and J are TRBV6-5 and TRBJ2-2, with a tentative D call TRBD2 (6 bases). The CDR3 is 21 amino acids. Germline CDR1 MNHEY, CDR2 SVGAGI. The V and J ends lost 3 bases and 4 bases respectively, with 30 bases between them.